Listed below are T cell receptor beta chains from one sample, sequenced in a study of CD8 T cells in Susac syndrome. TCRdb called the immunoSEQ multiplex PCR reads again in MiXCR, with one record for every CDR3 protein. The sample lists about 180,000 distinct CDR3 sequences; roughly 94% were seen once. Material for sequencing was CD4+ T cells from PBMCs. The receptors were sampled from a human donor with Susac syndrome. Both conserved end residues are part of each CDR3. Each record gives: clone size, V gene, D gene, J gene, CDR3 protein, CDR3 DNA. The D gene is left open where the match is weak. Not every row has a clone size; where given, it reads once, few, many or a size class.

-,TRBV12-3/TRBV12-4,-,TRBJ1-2,CASSPGFANYGYTF,TGTGCCAGCAGTCCAGGGTTCGCTAACTATGGCTACACCTTC
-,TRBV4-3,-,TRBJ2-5,CASSQVGREETQYF,TGCGCCAGCAGCCAAGTAGGCAGGGAAGAGACCCAGTACTTC
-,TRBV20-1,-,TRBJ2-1,CSASKGGTYNEQFF,TGCAGTGCTAGTAAGGGGGGGACATACAATGAGCAGTTCTTC
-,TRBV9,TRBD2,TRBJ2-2,CASSLLGLGPGELFF,TGTGCCAGCAGCCTTCTGGGACTAGGTCCCGGGGAGCTGTTTTTT
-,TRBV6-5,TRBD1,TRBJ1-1,CASSTPTGKDTEAFF,TGTGCCAGCAGTACCCCGACAGGGAAGGACACTGAAGCTTTCTTT
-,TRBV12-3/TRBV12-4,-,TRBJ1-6,CASSSGKAANSPLHF,TGTGCCAGCAGTTCGGGGAAGGCCGCTAATTCACCCCTCCACTTT
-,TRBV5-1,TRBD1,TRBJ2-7,CASSLIPGTGSYEQYF,TGCGCCAGCAGCTTGATTCCCGGGACAGGGTCCTACGAGCAGTACTTC
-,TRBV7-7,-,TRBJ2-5,CASSLRAGPQETQYF,TGTGCTAGCAGCTTACGGGCGGGGCCCCAAGAGACCCAGTACTTC
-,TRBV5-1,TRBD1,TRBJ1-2,CASSLRTGSYGYTF,TGCGCCAGCAGCTTGAGGACAGGTAGCTATGGCTACACCTTC
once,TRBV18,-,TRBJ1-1,CASSPRSEATEAFF,TGTGCCAGCTCACCAAGGTCAGAGGCCACTGAAGCTTTCTTT
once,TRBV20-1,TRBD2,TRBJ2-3,CSAGLAGGHTDTQYF,TGCAGTGCTGGACTAGCGGGGGGCCACACAGATACGCAGTATTTT
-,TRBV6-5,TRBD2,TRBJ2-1,CAALGTSGRSEQFF,TGTGCCGCACTAGGGACTAGCGGAAGGAGTGAGCAGTTCTTC
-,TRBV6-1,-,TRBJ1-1,CASSDTGFGNTEAFF,TGTGCCAGCAGCGACACAGGGTTCGGGAACACTGAAGCTTTCTTT
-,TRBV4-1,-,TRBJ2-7,CASSQDRQLAYEQYF,TGCGCCAGCAGCCAAGATCGGCAGCTCGCCTACGAGCAGTACTTC
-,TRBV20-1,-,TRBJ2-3,CSAPIVTTRAQYF,TGCAGTGCCCCAATAGTCACGACTCGGGCGCAGTATTTT
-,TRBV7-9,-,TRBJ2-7,CASSLGRGAYEQYF,TGTGCCAGCAGCTTGGGACGGGGAGCCTACGAGCAGTACTTC